This TCR beta chain was observed in a study of blood T cell repertoires in COVID-19. Study-level information: COVID-19 samples from acute and convalescent phases originated in the United States, Italy and Spain. Sources were T cells, B-cell-depleted T cells, or PBMCs; the material itself was cDNA or gDNA.

Profiling relied on immunoSEQ multiplex PCR, and the TCRdb table lists in-frame clones only, not all of them. The sample holds over 120,000 clones, over 60% seen once. This CDR3 is built from 11 residues. Germline lookup yields CDR1 SGHVS and CDR2 FNYEAQ. Deletions cut 5 bases from V and 7 bases from J, with 6 bases between. The specimen was peripheral blood. The rearrangement links TRBV7-6 to TRBJ2-1; D is possibly TRBD1 (5 bases). This sequence originates from a woman at least 80 years old with active or convalescent COVID-19. DNA of the CDR3: TGTGCCAGCAGCCCAGGGAATGAGCAGTTCTTC. This codes for CASSPGNEQFF.